This TCR beta chain stems from a study of cytomegalovirus exposure and HLA in healthy donors (dated by TCRdb to the late 2010s). For the study in its entirety: According to a later analysis, one platform produced both the 100 to 150 validation repertoires and the 666 repertoires of the first cohort. The study was designed to test whether signatures of past pathogen exposure could be identified by cataloging public T cell receptors. A separate validation cohort of some 130 different subjects was used in addition to the roughly 720-subject first cohort. The study combined high-throughput TCR immunosequencing, statistical association of individual TCRs with disease status, and machine learning to predict cytomegalovirus infection status. What the study reported, not specific to this receptor: Most TCR sequences were observed very rarely across donors, whereas some public TCRs were present in many individuals. In both the original and validation cohorts, the classifier was reported to diagnose cytomegalovirus status with high specificity and sensitivity. Of the cluster scores, approximately 94% were above 0 in a later analysis, which found that TCRs clustered in the first cohort also tended to co-occur in the approximately 110 validation repertoires. The authors suggested that the approach could potentially be extended to other disease states and immunological phenotypes. A total of 164 TCR beta chains were listed by the study as associated with cytomegalovirus. The validation cohort had no HLA typing available for a later analysis, so co-occurrence within that cohort was assessed over all 130 or so repertoires. In vitro tests confirmed that three of the cytomegalovirus-associated TCR beta chains recognize cytomegalovirus antigens.

The CDR3 spans 16 residues, from the cysteine through the phenylalanine. Only the CDR3 DNA is retained, 48 bases long and in frame from the first base. As encoded in the germline V gene (reference sequence), CDR1 is SGHNT while CDR2 is YYREEE. At the junction V is shortened by 2 bases and J by 0 bases, with 12 bases in between. Comment on this clone: Its antigen is currently not known. No qualities accompany the bases; no much larger clone lies one base away.

The donors belonged to the validation cohort of about 110 subjects, which was separate from the approximately 700-subject first cohort. The protocol used for the library was the immunoSEQ multiplex PCR assay. As for the authors' bioinformatics: To diagnose cytomegalovirus status from the catalog of TCR beta chain sequences, a statistical classification framework was built. Not all clones reach the TCRdb copy of this immuneACCESS table, which keeps in-frame sequences only. Checked studies attribute under half of the gap to unresolved V genes and leave the rest unexplained. V and J calls and clone size come straight from that table; D and trimming were deduced from the DNA. Recorded for this sample are some 250,000 clones; around 87% of them occurred a single time. Together, the top ten hold under 0.45% of the sample.

The sample was PBMCs. This receptor was identified in a woman aged 18-30 years in good health and CMV-seronegative. Here the chain combines TRBV5-4 and TRBJ2-1, and TRBD2 may be the D gene, going by 6 matching bases. The nucleotide sequence is given as TGTGCCAGCAGCTTTCCGCGGGGCCCCTCCTACAATGAGCAGTTCTTC. This gives the protein CASSFPRGPSYNEQFF.